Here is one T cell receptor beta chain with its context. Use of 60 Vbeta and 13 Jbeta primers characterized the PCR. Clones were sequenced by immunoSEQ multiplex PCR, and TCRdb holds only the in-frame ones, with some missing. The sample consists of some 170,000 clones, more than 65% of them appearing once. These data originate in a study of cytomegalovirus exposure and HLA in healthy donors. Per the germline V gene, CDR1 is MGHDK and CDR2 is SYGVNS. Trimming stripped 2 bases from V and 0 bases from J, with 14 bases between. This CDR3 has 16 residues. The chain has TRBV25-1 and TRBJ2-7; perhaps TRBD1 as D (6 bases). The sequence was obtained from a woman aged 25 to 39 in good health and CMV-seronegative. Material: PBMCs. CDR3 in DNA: TGTGCCAGCAGTGAAAGATTGACAGGCCGCTCCTACGAGCAGTACTTC. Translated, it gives CASSERLTGRSYEQYF.